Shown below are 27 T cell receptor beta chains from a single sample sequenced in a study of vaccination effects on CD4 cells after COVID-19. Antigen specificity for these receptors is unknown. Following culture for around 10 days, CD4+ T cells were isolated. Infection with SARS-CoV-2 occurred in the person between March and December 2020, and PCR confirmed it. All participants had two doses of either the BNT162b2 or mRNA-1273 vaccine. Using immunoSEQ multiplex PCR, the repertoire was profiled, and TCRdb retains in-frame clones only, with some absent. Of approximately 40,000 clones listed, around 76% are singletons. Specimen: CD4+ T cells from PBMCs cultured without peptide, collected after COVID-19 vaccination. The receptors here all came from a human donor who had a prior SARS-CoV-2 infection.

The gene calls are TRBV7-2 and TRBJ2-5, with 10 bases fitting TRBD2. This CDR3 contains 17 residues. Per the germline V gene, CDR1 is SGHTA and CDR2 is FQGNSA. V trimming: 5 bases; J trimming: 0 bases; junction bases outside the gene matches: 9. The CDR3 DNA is TGTGCCAGCAGCCGGGTTACTAGCGGGGAGTACCAAGAGACCCAGTACTTC. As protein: CASSRVTSGEYQETQYF.

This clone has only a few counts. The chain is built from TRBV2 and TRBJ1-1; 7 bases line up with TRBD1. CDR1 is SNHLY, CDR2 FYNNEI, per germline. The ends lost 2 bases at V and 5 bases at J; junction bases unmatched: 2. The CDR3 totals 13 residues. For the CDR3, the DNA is TGTGCCAGCAGTGAATACAGGGGAACTGAAGCTTTCTTT. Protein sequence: CASSEYRGTEAFF. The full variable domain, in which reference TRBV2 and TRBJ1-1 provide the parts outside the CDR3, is EPEVTQTPSHQVTQMGQEVILRCVPISNHLYFYWYRQILGQKVEFLVSFYNNEISEKSEIFDDQFSVERPDGSNFTLKIRSTKLEDSAMYFCASSEYRGTEAFFGQGTRLTVV.

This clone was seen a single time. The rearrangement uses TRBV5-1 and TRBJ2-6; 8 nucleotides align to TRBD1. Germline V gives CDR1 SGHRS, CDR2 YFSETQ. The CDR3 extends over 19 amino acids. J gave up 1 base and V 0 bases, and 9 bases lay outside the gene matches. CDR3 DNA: TGCGCCAGCAGCTTGGTTCCAGGGGGCGTTTCATCTGGGGCCAACGTCCTGACTTTC. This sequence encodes CASSLVPGGVSSGANVLTF.

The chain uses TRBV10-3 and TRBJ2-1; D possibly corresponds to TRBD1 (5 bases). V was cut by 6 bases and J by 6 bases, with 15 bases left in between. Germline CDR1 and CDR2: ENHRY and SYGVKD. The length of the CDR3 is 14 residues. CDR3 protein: CAIRARTGSNEQFF. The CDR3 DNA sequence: TGTGCCATCAGGGCCCGAACAGGATCCAATGAGCAGTTCTTC.

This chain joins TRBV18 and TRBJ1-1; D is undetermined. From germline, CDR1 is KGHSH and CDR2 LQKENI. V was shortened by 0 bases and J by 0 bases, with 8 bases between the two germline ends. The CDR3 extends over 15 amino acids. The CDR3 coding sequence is TGTGCCAGCTCACCACCGAGCCGGATGAACACTGAAGCTTTCTTT. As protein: CASSPPSRMNTEAFF.

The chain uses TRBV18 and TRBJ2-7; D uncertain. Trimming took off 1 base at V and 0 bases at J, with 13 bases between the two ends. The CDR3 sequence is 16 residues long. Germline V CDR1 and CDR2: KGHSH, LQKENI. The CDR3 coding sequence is TGTGCCAGCTCACCACTTCCCTCGTCCCTCTCCTACGAGCAGTACTTC. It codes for CASSPLPSSLSYEQYF.

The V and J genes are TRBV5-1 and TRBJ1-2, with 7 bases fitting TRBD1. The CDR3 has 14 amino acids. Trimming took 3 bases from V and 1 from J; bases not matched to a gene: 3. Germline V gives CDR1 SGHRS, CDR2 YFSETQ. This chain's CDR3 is CASSSTGLNYGYTF. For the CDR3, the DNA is TGCGCCAGCAGCTCGACAGGGCTTAACTATGGCTACACCTTC.

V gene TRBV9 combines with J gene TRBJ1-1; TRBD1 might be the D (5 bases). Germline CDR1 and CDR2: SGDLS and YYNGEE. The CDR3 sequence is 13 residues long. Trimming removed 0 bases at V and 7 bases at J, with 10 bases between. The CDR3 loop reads CASSVVSGGEAFF. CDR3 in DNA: TGTGCCAGCAGCGTAGTTTCGGGGGGTGAAGCTTTCTTT.

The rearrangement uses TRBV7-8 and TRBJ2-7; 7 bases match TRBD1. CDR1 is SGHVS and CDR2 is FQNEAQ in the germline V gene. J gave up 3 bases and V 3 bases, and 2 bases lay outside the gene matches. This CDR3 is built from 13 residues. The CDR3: CASSFTGDYEQYF. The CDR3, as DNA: TGTGCCAGCAGCTTCACAGGGGACTACGAGCAGTACTTC.

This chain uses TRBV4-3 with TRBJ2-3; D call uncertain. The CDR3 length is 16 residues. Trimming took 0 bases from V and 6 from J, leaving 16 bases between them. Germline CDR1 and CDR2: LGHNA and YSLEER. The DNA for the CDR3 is TGCGCCAGCAGCCAAGATGCGGTCTTCCACGGGGATACGCAGTATTTT. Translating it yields CASSQDAVFHGDTQYF.

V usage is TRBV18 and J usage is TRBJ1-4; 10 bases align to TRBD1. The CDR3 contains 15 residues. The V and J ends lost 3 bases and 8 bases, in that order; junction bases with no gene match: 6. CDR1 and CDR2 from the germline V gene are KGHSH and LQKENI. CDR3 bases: TGTGCCAGCTCACCGCCGGGACAGGGGTACGAAAAACTGTTTTTT. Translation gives CASSPPGQGYEKLFF.

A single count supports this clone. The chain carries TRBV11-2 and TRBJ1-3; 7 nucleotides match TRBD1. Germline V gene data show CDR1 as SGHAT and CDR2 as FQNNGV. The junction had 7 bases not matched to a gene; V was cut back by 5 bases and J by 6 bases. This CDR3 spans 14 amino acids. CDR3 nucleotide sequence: TGTGCCAGCAGCACTCGACAGGGACCAAACACCATATATTTT. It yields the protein CASSTRQGPNTIYF.

The CDR3 DNA sequence: TGTGCCACCAGTGCCTCGACTAGCGGTACCTACGAGCAGTACTTC. It specifies CATSASTSGTYEQYF. The gene calls are TRBV24-1 and TRBJ2-7; 9 positions match TRBD2. The germline gives CDR1 KGHDR, CDR2 SFDVKD. Trimming took 5 bases from V and 2 from J; bases not matched to a gene: 6. There are 15 residues in the CDR3.

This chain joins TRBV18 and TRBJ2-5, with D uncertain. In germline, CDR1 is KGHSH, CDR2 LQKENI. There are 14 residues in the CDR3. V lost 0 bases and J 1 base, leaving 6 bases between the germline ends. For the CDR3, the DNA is TGTGCCAGCTCACCACCTTATTCCCAAGAGACCCAGTACTTC. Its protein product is CASSPPYSQETQYF.

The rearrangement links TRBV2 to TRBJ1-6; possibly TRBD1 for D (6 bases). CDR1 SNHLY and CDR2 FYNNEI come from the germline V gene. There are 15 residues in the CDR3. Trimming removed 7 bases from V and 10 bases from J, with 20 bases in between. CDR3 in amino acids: CASTLNGGAMSPLHF. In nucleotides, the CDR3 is TGTGCCAGCACCTTGAACGGGGGGGCTATGTCACCCCTCCACTTT. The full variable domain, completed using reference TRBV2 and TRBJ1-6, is EPEVTQTPSHQVTQMGQEVILRCVPISNHLYFYWYRQILGQKVEFLVSFYNNEISEKSEIFDDQFSVERPDGSNFTLKIRSTKLEDSAMYFCASTLNGGAMSPLHFGNGTRLTVT.

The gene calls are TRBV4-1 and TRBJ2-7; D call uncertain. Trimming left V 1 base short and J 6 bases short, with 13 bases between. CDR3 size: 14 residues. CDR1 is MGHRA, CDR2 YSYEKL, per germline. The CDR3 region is CASSQVGSAREQYF. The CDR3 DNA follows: TGCGCCAGCAGCCAAGTTGGGTCCGCACGCGAGCAGTACTTC.

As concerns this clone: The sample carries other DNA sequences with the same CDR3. The CDR3 bases are TGCGCCAGCAGCCCGGACAGTAGCACAGATACGCAGTATTTT. It is translated as CASSPDSSTDTQYF. The chain couples TRBV5-1 to TRBJ2-3; D perhaps matches TRBD1 (6 bases). This CDR3 is 14 amino acids long. Deletions cut 4 bases from V and 0 bases from J, with 9 bases between. CDR1 is SGHRS and CDR2 is YFSETQ in the germline V gene.

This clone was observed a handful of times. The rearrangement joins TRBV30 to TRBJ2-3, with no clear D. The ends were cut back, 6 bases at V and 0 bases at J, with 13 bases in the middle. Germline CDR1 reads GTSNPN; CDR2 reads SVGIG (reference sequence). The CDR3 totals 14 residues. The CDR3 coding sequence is TGTGCCTGCCTTAAAGGATCTAGCACAGATACGCAGTATTTT. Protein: CACLKGSSTDTQYF. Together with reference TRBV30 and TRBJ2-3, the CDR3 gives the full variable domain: SQTIHQWPATLVQPVGSPLSLECTVEGTSNPNLYWYRQAAGRGLQLLFYSVGIGQISSEVPQNLSASRPQDRQFILSSKKLLLSDSGFYLCACLKGSSTDTQYFGPGTRLTVL.

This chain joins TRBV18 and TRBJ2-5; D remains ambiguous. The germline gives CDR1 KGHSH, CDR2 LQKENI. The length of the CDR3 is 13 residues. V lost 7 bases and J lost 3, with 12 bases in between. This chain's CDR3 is CASLQDGEETQYF. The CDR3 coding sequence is TGTGCCAGCTTACAAGACGGTGAAGAGACCCAGTACTTC.

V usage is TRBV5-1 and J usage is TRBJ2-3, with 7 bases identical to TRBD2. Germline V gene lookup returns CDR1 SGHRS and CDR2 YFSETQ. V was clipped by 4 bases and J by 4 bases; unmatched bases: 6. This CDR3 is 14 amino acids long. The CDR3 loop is CASSRGGPADTQYF. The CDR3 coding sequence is TGCGCCAGCAGCAGGGGAGGGCCAGCAGATACGCAGTATTTT. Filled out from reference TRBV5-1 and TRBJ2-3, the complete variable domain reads KAGVTQTPRYLIKTRGQQVTLSCSPISGHRSVSWYQQTPGQGLQFLFEYFSETQRNKGNFPGRFSGRQFSNSRSEMNVSTLELGDSALYLCASSRGGPADTQYFGPGTRLTVL.

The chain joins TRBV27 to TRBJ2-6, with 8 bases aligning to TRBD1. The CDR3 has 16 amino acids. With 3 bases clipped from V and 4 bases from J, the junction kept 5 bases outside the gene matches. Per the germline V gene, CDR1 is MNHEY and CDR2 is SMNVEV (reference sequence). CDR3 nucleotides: TGTGCCAGCAGTTTCTGGACAGGGTCAGGGGCCAACGTCCTGACTTTC. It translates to CASSFWTGSGANVLTF.

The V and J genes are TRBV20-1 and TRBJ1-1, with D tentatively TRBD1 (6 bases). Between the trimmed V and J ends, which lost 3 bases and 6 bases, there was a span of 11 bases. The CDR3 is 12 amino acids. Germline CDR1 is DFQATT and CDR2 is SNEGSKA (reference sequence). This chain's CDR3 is CSASLDSSEAFF. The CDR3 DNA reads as TGCAGTGCTAGTCTGGACAGCTCTGAAGCTTTCTTT.

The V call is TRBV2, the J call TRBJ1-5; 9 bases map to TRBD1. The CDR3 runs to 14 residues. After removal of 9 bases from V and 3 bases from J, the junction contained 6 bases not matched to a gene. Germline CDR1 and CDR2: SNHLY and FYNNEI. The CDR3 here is CASNRGPINQPQHF. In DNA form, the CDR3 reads TGTGCCAGTAACAGGGGGCCTATCAATCAGCCCCAGCATTTT. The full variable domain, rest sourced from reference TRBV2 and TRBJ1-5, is EPEVTQTPSHQVTQMGQEVILRCVPISNHLYFYWYRQILGQKVEFLVSFYNNEISEKSEIFDDQFSVERPDGSNFTLKIRSTKLEDSAMYFCASNRGPINQPQHFGDGTRLSIL.

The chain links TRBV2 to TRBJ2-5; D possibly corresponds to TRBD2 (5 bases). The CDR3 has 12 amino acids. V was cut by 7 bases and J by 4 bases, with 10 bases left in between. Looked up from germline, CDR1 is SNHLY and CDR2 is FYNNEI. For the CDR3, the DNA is TGTGCCAGCATGGGCCGGGGAGAGACCCAGTACTTC. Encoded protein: CASMGRGETQYF.

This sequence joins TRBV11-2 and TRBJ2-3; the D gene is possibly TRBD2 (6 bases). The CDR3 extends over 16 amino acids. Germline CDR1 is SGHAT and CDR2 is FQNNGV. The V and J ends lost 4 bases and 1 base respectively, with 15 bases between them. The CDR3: CASSSRIAVGTDTQYF. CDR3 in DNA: TGTGCCAGCAGCTCTCGAATAGCGGTAGGCACAGATACGCAGTATTTT.

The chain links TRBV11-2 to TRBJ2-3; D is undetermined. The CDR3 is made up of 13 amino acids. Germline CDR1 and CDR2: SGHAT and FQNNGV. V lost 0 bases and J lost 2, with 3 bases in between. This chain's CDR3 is CASSLDITDTQYF. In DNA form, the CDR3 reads TGTGCCAGCAGCTTAGACATCACAGATACGCAGTATTTT.

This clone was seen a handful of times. DNA for the CDR3: TGCGCCAGCAGTCAATCTGACAGGGGTTCGTCTTGGTCCTATAATTCACCCCTCCACTTT. Its translation is CASSQSDRGSSWSYNSPLHF. J is TRBJ1-6 and V is TRBV23-1; TRBD1 matches at 8 bases. TRBV23-1 is sorted into the ORF group, with uncertain function. V trimming: 0 bases; J trimming: 1 base; junction bases outside the gene matches: 11. The length of the CDR3 is 20 residues.